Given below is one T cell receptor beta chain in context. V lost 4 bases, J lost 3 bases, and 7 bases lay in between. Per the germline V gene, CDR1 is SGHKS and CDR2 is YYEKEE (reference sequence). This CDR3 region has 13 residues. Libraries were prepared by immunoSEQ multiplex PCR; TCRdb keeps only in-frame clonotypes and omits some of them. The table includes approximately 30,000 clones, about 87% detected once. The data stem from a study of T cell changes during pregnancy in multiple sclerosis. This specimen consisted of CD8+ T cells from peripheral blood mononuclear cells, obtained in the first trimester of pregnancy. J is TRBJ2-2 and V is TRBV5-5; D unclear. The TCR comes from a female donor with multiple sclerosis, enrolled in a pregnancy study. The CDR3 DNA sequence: TGTGCCAGCAGCCTAAGATACACCGGGGAGCTGTTTTTT. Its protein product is CASSLRYTGELFF.